Below are 22 T cell receptor beta chains sequenced from a single sample in a study of shared clonotypes between healthy human individuals. Clones were read by immunoSEQ multiplex PCR, and TCRdb kept only the in-frame ones, dropping some. The repertoire holds about 2.1 million clones, with 80% to 95% as singletons. It was CD45RO-negative cells, positively selected for CCR7, that made up naive CD8 cells, with terminally differentiated effector memory CD45RA+ cells excluded. The sample was naive CD8+ T cells from PBMCs. Receptor source: a man younger than 30 in good health. Some clones in this sample may be carry-over from other donors' samples.

This rearrangement joins TRBV27 to TRBJ2-5; TRBD1 matches at 10 bases. Germline V gene sequence: CDR1 MNHEY, CDR2 SMNVEV (reference sequence). J gave up 6 bases and V 2 bases, and 15 bases lay outside the gene matches. This CDR3 is 18 amino acids long. CDR3 residues: CASSLRSPGQGPPKTQYF. DNA of the CDR3: TGTGCCAGCAGTTTACGTTCTCCGGGACAGGGGCCCCCCAAGACCCAGTACTTC.

This clone was seen only once. Other DNA sequences in the same sample also yield this CDR3. The chain carries TRBV27 and TRBJ2-7; D is perhaps TRBD1 or TRBD2 (5 bases each). CDR1 MNHEY and CDR2 SMNVEV come from the germline V gene (reference sequence). This CDR3 is built from 14 residues. The V gene lost 2 bases and the J gene lost 1 base, with 9 bases spanning the gap. CDR3 bases: TGTGCCAGCAGTTTAGGGACGGGGTCCTACGAGCAGTACTTC. Translation: CASSLGTGSYEQYF.

V gene TRBV27 combines with J gene TRBJ2-1; D not resolved. Germline CDR1 MNHEY, CDR2 SMNVEV (reference sequence). The CDR3 covers 12 residues. Trimming shortened V by 2 bases and J by 8 bases, and 7 bases separated the two germline ends. CDR3 nucleotide sequence: TGTGCCAGCAGTTTAGGGTCCCATGAGCAGTTCTTC. This sequence encodes CASSLGSHEQFF.

This chain links TRBV6-1 with TRBJ1-6; D not resolved. Germline loops: CDR1 MNHNS, CDR2 SASEGT. CDR3 length: 15 residues. Trimming took off 2 bases at V and 5 bases at J, with 10 bases between the two ends. The CDR3 DNA is TGTGCCAGCAGTGAATTGGTAGGGAATAATTCACCCCTCCACTTT. Protein: CASSELVGNNSPLHF.

This chain joins TRBV13 and TRBJ2-1; 10 bases fit TRBD1. V dropped 5 bases and J dropped 7; count of bases not matched to a gene: 8. Germline-derived CDR1 and CDR2 are PRHDT and FYEKMQ (reference sequence). CDR3 size: 15 residues. CDR3 sequence: CASSPRGQGWNEQFF. The CDR3 region has the DNA TGTGCCAGCAGCCCAAGGGGACAGGGGTGGAATGAGCAGTTCTTC.

CDR3 nucleotides: TGTGCCAGCAGTTCGGGTAGCGGATTCTCCTACAATGAGCAGTTCTTC. This codes for CASSSGSGFSYNEQFF. V gene TRBV27 combines with J gene TRBJ2-1, with D possibly being TRBD2 (6 bases). The ends were cut back, 4 bases at V and 0 bases at J, with 13 bases in the middle. The CDR3 covers 16 residues. The germline V gene encodes CDR1 MNHEY and CDR2 SMNVEV (reference sequence).

This rearrangement joins TRBV27 to TRBJ2-7; 8 bases match TRBD1. Unmatched junction bases numbered 9, after V lost 3 bases and J lost 2 bases. Germline CDR1 is MNHEY and CDR2 is SMNVEV (reference sequence). This CDR3 contains 16 residues. The CDR3 sequence: CASSFSTGQVAYEQYF. The CDR3 DNA sequence: TGTGCCAGCAGTTTTAGTACGGGACAGGTGGCCTACGAGCAGTACTTC.

The V gene is TRBV27, the J gene TRBJ1-1; D unresolved. Trimming left V 2 bases short and J 6 bases short, with 16 bases between. CDR1 MNHEY and CDR2 SMNVEV come from the germline V gene (reference sequence). The CDR3 covers 15 residues. In DNA, the CDR3 is TGTGCCAGCAGTTTAATGAGTCCGGGCCGGTCTGAAGCTTTCTTT. As protein: CASSLMSPGRSEAFF.

The CDR3 sequence is CASSNRDYRDTQYF. As DNA, the CDR3 is TGTGCCAGCAGTAACCGGGACTACCGAGATACGCAGTATTTT. The chain couples TRBV27 to TRBJ2-3; TRBD2 matches at 7 bases. There are 14 residues in the CDR3. The V gene's germline CDR1 is MNHEY and CDR2 SMNVEV (reference sequence). V trimming: 5 bases; J trimming: 5 bases; junction bases outside the gene matches: 7.

In the case of this clone: The sample has other DNA sequences that encode this CDR3 too. The V and J genes are TRBV7-9 and TRBJ2-1, with a tentative D call TRBD2 (5 bases). The V gene's germline CDR1 is SEHNR and CDR2 FQNEAQ (reference sequence). The CDR3 extends over 10 amino acids. Trimming shortened V by 9 bases and J by 7 bases, and 7 bases separated the two germline ends. The CDR3 coding sequence is TGTGCCAGTTCGGGGAATGAGCAGTTCTTC. Translation gives CASSGNEQFF.

The chain couples TRBV9 to TRBJ2-7; 9 bases are a match to TRBD2. Germline loops: CDR1 SGDLS, CDR2 YYNGEE. The CDR3 is 15 residues long. Unmatched junction bases numbered 5, after V lost 2 bases and J lost 2 bases. The CDR3 DNA sequence: TGTGCCAGCAGCGTGGACCTAGCGGGGACCTACGAGCAGTACTTC. It codes for CASSVDLAGTYEQYF.

The chain recombines TRBV5-4 with TRBJ1-3; the D gene is possibly TRBD1 (6 bases). CDR1 is SGHNT and CDR2 is YYREEE in the germline V gene (reference sequence). The CDR3 has 15 residues. The V and J ends lost 4 bases and 2 bases respectively, with 13 bases between them. CDR3 residues: CASSRQDITGNTIYF. CDR3 bases: TGTGCCAGCAGCCGACAGGATATTACTGGAAACACCATATATTTT. Full variable domain (missing parts from reference TRBV5-4 and TRBJ1-3): ETGVTQSPTHLIKTRGQQVTLRCSSQSGHNTVSWYQQALGQGPQFIFQYYREEENGRGNFPPRFSGLQFPNYSSELNVNALELDDSALYLCASSRQDITGNTIYFGEGSWLTVV.

V is TRBV2 and J is TRBJ1-1; no definite D call. Germline V gene lookup returns CDR1 SNHLY and CDR2 FYNNEI. V gave up 7 bases and J gave up 7 bases, with 19 bases separating them. This CDR3 comprises 14 residues. The CDR3 protein is CASTYPEFGNEAFF. CDR3 coding DNA: TGTGCCAGCACCTATCCCGAGTTTGGAAATGAAGCTTTCTTT.

V and J are TRBV7-6 and TRBJ2-1, with 7 positions matching TRBD2. Per germline, CDR1 SGHVS and CDR2 FNYEAQ. CDR3 length equals 17 residues. V trimming: 1 base; J trimming: 0 bases; junction bases outside the gene matches: 6. The CDR3 nucleotides are TGTGCCAGCAGCTTAGGCAGCGGGGCGAGCTCCTACAATGAGCAGTTCTTC. Translated: CASSLGSGASSYNEQFF.

This chain connects TRBV7-2 to TRBJ1-1; D is unresolved. The CDR3 loop spans 12 amino acids. Germline lookup yields CDR1 SGHTA and CDR2 FQGNSA. V was cut by 5 bases and J by 6 bases, with 10 bases left in between. The CDR3 protein is CASSASGPEAFF. The CDR3 nucleotides read TGTGCCAGCAGCGCGTCCGGGCCTGAAGCTTTCTTT.

This sequence joins TRBV5-8 and TRBJ1-1; a weak D match, TRBD1 (6 bases). Germline V gives CDR1 SGHTS, CDR2 YDEGEE. The CDR3 is 14 residues long. V lost 3 bases to trimming and J lost 1 base, with 10 bases between them. Here the CDR3 DNA reads TGTGCCAGCAGCTATCCACAGGGGAACACTGAAGCTTTCTTT. Its protein product is CASSYPQGNTEAFF. The full variable domain, with the rest looked up from reference TRBV5-8 and TRBJ1-1, is EAGVTQSPTHLIKTRGQQATLRCSPISGHTSVYWYQQALGLGLQFLLWYDEGEERNRGNFPPRFSGRQFPNYSSELNVNALELEDSALYLCASSYPQGNTEAFFGQGTRLTVV.

The chain couples TRBV7-2 to TRBJ2-7, with 10 bases matching TRBD2. Losses at the gene ends were 1 base for V and 4 bases for J; bases not matched to a gene: 4. Germline CDR1 SGHTA, CDR2 FQGNSA. This CDR3 is 15 amino acids long. The CDR3 nucleotides are TGTGCCAGCAGCTTAGTGGCTAGCGGGAGTTACGAGCAGTACTTC. Translated: CASSLVASGSYEQYF.

This chain links TRBV2 with TRBJ2-2; a possible D gene is TRBD2 (5 bases). V lost 9 bases, J lost 5 bases, and 10 bases lay in between. This CDR3 is 12 amino acids long. Germline values: CDR1 SNHLY, CDR2 FYNNEI. The CDR3 sequence: CARGVWTGELFF. The CDR3 coding sequence is TGTGCCAGGGGAGTCTGGACCGGGGAGCTGTTTTTT.

This clone was detected only once. V gene TRBV9 combines with J gene TRBJ2-7; D remains ambiguous. V dropped 4 bases and J dropped 1 base, with 12 bases sitting between them. Germline assignment: CDR1 SGDLS and CDR2 YYNGEE. The CDR3 is 14 amino acids. The CDR3 protein is CASSPYKLSYEQYF. CDR3 bases: TGTGCCAGCAGCCCTTATAAGCTATCCTACGAGCAGTACTTC. The full variable domain, with the rest looked up from reference TRBV9 and TRBJ2-7, is DSGVTQTPKHLITATGQRVTLRCSPRSGDLSVYWYQQSLDQGLQFLIQYYNGEERAKGNILERFSAQQFPDLHSELNLSSLELGDSALYFCASSPYKLSYEQYFGPGTRLTVT.

This chain joins TRBV7-8 and TRBJ2-1, with 7 bases identical to TRBD2. This CDR3 spans 14 amino acids. CDR1 is SGHVS, CDR2 FQNEAQ, per germline. With V trimmed by 6 bases and J by 9 bases, 11 bases remained unmatched. CDR3: CASSPGLETVEQFF. The CDR3 nucleotides read TGTGCCAGCAGTCCCGGACTAGAAACGGTTGAGCAGTTCTTC.

The count of this clone is one. This sample includes further DNA sequences coding for the same CDR3. The CDR3 DNA reads TGTGCCAGCAGCGTAGACAGCGGGTACGAGCAGTACTTC. This codes for CASSVDSGYEQYF. V gene TRBV9 combines with J gene TRBJ2-7, with a possible D match to TRBD2 (6 bases). The CDR3 spans 13 residues. The germline V and J ends were trimmed by 0 bases and 4 bases, with 8 bases remaining between them. Germline V gene sequence: CDR1 SGDLS, CDR2 YYNGEE.

V gene TRBV6-5 combines with J gene TRBJ1-6, with 10 positions matching TRBD1. CDR3 length: 14 amino acids. The V gene's germline CDR1 is MNHEY and CDR2 SVGAGI. The ends lost 7 bases at V and 9 bases at J; junction bases unmatched: 6. Written as DNA, the CDR3 is TGTGCCAGCACCACCGGGACAGGGGTTTCACCCCTCCACTTT. Its translation is CASTTGTGVSPLHF.